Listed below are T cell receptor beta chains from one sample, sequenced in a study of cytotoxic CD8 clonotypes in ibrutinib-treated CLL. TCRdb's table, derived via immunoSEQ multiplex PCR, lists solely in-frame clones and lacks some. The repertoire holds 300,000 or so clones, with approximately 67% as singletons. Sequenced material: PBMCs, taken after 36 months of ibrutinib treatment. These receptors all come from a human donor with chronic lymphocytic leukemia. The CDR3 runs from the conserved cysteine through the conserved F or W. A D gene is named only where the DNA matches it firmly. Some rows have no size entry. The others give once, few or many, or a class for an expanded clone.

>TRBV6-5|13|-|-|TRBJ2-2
TGTGCCAGCAGTTATTCCCAAACCGGGGAGCTGTTTTTT
CASSYSQTGELFF
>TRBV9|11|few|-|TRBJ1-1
TGTGCCAGCAGCACCCCAGATGAAGCTTTCTTT
CASSTPDEAFF
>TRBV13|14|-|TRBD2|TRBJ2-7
TGTGCCAGCAGCTCCGGACTAGCCCGGAGGGAGCAGTACTTC
CASSSGLARREQYF
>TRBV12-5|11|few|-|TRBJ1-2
TGTGCTAGTGGGAACAGGGCTGGCTACACCTTC
CASGNRAGYTF
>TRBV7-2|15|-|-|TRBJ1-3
TGTGCCAGCAGCTTATGGACAGTTTCTGGAAACACCATATATTTT
CASSLWTVSGNTIYF
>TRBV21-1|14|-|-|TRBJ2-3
TGTGCCAGCAGCGCCGGACAGGGGACAGATACGCAGTATTTT
CASSAGQGTDTQYF
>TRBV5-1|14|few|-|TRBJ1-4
TGCGCCAGCAGCCACACGGCCCCTAATGAAAAACTGTTTTTT
CASSHTAPNEKLFF
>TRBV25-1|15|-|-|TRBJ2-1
TGTGCCAGCTCGGGCCCAGGGACAAACTACAATGAGCAGTTCTTC
CASSGPGTNYNEQFF
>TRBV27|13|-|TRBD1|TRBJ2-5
TGTGCCAGCAGTTGGGACAGCCAAGAGACCCAGTACTTC
CASSWDSQETQYF
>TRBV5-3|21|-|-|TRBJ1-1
TGTGCCAGAAGCTTTGACACCGGGACTCTACCTCCTGAACAGCCGGTCGGTGAAGCTTTCTTT
CARSFDTGTLPPEQPVGEAFF
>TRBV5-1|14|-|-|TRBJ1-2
TGCGCCAGCAGCTCCTTTGGAGGGACGGGAGGCTACACCTTC
CASSSFGGTGGYTF
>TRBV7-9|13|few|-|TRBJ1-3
TGTGCCAGCAGCTCCGACACCGAAAACACCATATATTTT
CASSSDTENTIYF
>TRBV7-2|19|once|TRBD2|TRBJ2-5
TGTGCCAGCAGCTTGAGTTCTAGCGGGCGGCGATTTGAAGGAGAGACCCAGTACTTC
CASSLSSSGRRFEGETQYF
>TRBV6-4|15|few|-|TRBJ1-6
TGTGCCAGCAGTGACTCTACAGGGCTAGGTTCACCCCTCCACTTT
CASSDSTGLGSPLHF
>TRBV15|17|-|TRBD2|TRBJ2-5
TGTGCCACCAGCAGATACGGACTAGCGGGAGGGGCAGAGACCCAGTACTTC
CATSRYGLAGGAETQYF
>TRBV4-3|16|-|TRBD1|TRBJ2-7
TGCGCCAGCAGCCAAATGTCGTTACAGGGGCCCAACGAGCAGTACTTC
CASSQMSLQGPNEQYF
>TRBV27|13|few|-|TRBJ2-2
TGTGCCAGCAGACATGGAGCGGGCGGGGAGCTGTTTTTT
CASRHGAGGELFF
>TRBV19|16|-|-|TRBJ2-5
TGTGCCACCCTACCCTCGTCCCTTGACAGTGAAGAGACCCAGTACTTC
CATLPSSLDSEETQYF
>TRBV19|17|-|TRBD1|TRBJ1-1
TGTGCCAGTAGTATTTGGTTGGGACAGGGGATGAACACTGAAGCTTTCTTT
CASSIWLGQGMNTEAFF
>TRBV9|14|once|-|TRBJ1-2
TGTGCCAGCAGCGTATTTGGGGGAGACTATGGCTACACCTTC
CASSVFGGDYGYTF
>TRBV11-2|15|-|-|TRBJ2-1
TGTGCCAGCAGCACCCTCCGGGGCTCCTACAATGAGCAGTTCTTC
CASSTLRGSYNEQFF
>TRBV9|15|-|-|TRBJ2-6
TGTGCCAGCAGCGTAGTAGGCGCTGGGGCCAACGTCCTGACTTTC
CASSVVGAGANVLTF
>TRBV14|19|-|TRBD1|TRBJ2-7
TGTGCCAGCAGTACGGACAGGGTCTGGGCAGCGAGAGGCAAGGACGAGCAGTACTTC
CASSTDRVWAARGKDEQYF
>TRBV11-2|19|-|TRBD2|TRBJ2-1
TGTGCCAGCAGCTTCCCAGCGACTAGCGGGAGAGTAACTACATATGAGCAGTTCTTC
CASSFPATSGRVTTYEQFF
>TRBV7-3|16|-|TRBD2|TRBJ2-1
TGTGCCAGCAGTTCTACTGCCGGGACTAGCGGCAATGAGCAGTTCTTC
CASSSTAGTSGNEQFF
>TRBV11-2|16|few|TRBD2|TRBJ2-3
TGTGCCAGCAGCTTAGCGGCTAGCGGGATCACAGATACGCAGTATTTT
CASSLAASGITDTQYF
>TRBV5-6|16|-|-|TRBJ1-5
TGTGCCAGCAGCTTGTCGGGCTACTGGGGCAATCAGCCCCAGCATTTT
CASSLSGYWGNQPQHF
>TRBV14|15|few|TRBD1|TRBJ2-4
TGTGCCAGCAGCCAAGGGATGGGACAGGGTCACATTCAGTACTTC
CASSQGMGQGHIQYF
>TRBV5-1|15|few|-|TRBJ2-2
TGCGCCAGCAGCTTAAATCCGGCAAACACCGGGGAGCTGTTTTTT
CASSLNPANTGELFF
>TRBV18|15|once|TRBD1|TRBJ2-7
TGTGCCAGCTCACCACTCCGACAGGGGGCCTACGAGCAGTACTTC
CASSPLRQGAYEQYF
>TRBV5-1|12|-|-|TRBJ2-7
TGCGCCAGCAGCTTGGGGGAGCTCGAGCAGTACTTC
CASSLGELEQYF
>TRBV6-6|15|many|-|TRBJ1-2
TGTGCCAGCAGTACCCTTACGGATTTGCGCGGGGGCTACACCTTC
CASSTLTDLRGGYTF
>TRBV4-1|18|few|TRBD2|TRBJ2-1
TGCGCCAGCAGCCTCTTCCCTGGTCTAGCGGGTACTTACAATGAGCAGTTCTTC
CASSLFPGLAGTYNEQFF
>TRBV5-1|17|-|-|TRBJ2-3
TGCGCCAGCAGCTCACCGAACAGCTACGATCGGACAGATACGCAGTATTTT
CASSSPNSYDRTDTQYF
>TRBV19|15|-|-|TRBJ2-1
TGTGCCAGTAGTATAGTGGCTAGTACTTACAATGAGCAGTTCTTC
CASSIVASTYNEQFF
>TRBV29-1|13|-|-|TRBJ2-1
TGCAGCGGCAGACAGTTAGACGGGACCAGGTTGTTCTTC
CSGRQLDGTRLFF
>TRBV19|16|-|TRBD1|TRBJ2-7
TGTGCCAGTAGTGCCGCCGACAGGGACCTCTCCTACGAGCAGTACTTC
CASSAADRDLSYEQYF
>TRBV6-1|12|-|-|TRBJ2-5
TGTGCCAGCCGATTGGCTCAAGAGACCCAGTACTTC
CASRLAQETQYF
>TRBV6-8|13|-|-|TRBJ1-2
TGTGCCAGCGAAGGTACGCCACCGGTGGGCTACACCTTC
CASEGTPPVGYTF
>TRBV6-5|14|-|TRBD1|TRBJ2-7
TGTGCCAGCAGGTGGGACAGGGAGGGGTACGAGCAGTACTTC
CASRWDREGYEQYF
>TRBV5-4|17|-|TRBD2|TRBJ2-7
TGTGCCAGCAGCTTGCCCCGAAGGCTAGCGGGAGACCACGAGCAGTACTTC
CASSLPRRLAGDHEQYF
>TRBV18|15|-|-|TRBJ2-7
TGTGCCAGCTCACCAGGAGCAGGTCCCGTCTACGAGCAGTACTTC
CASSPGAGPVYEQYF